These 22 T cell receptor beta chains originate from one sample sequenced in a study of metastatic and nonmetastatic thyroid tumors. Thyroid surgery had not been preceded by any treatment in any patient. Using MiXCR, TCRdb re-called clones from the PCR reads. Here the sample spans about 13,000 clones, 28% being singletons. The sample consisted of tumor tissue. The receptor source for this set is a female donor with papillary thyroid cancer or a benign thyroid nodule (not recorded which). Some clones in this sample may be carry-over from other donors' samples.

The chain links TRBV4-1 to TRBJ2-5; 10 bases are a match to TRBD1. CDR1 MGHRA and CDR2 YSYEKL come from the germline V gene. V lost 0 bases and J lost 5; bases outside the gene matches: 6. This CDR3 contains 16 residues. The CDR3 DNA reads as TGCGCCAGCAGCCAAGATAGGACAGGGGGTTGGGAGACCCAGTACTTC. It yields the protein CASSQDRTGGWETQYF.

The CDR3 DNA reads as TGTGCCAGCAAGGGCGGGCTAAATCCAACAGATACGCAGTATTTT. This sequence encodes CASKGGLNPTDTQYF. V and J are TRBV9 and TRBJ2-3; perhaps TRBD2 as D (5 bases). CDR1 and CDR2 from the germline V gene are SGDLS and YYNGEE. Trimming shortened V by 6 bases and J by 3 bases, and 17 bases separated the two germline ends. The CDR3 sequence is 15 residues long.

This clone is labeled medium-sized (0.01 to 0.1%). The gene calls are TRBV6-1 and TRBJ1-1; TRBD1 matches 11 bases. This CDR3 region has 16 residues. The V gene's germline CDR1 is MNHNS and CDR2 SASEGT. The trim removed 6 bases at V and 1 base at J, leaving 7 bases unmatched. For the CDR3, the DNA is TGTGCCAGCAGAATGCCGGGGACAGGGGGGAACACTGAAGCTTTCTTT. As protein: CASRMPGTGGNTEAFF.

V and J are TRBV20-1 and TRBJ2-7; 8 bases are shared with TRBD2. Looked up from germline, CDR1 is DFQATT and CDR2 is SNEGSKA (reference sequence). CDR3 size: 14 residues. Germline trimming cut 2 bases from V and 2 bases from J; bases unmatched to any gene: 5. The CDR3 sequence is CSARRAGGAYEQYF. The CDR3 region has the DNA TGCAGTGCTAGACGCGCGGGAGGAGCCTACGAGCAGTACTTC.

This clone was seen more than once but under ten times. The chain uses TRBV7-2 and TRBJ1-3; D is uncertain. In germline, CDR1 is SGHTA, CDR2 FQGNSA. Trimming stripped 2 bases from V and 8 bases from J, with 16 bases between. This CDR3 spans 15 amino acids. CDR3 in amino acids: CASSLSGLSPDTIYF. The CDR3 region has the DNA TGTGCCAGCAGCTTAAGTGGACTTTCACCGGACACCATATATTTT.

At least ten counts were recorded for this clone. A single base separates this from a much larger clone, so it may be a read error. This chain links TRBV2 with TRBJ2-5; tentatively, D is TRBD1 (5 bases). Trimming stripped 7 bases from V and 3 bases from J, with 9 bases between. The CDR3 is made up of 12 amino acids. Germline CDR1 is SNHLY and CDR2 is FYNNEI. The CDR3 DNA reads TGTGCCAGCATTGTAGGGGAAGAGACCCAGTACTTC. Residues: CASIVGEETQYF.

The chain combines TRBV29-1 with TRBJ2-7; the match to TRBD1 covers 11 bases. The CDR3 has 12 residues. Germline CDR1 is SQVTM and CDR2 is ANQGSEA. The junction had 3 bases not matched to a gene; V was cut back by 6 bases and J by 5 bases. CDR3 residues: CSVPGQGDEQYF. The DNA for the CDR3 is TGCAGCGTACCGGGACAGGGGGACGAGCAGTACTTC.

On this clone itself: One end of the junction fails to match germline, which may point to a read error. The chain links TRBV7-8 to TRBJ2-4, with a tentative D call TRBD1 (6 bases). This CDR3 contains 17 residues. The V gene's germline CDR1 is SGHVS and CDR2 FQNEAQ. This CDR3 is CASSLGVPDGGKNIKYF. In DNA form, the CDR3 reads TGTGCCAGCAGCTTAGGGGTCCCGGATGGGGGCAAAAACATTAAGTACTTC.

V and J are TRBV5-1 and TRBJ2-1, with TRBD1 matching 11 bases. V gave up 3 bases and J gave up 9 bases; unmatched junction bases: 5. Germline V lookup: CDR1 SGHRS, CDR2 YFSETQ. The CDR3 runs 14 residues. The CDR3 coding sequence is TGCGCCAGCAGCTGGGACAGGGGGGGCGGTGAGCAGTTCTTC. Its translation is CASSWDRGGGEQFF.

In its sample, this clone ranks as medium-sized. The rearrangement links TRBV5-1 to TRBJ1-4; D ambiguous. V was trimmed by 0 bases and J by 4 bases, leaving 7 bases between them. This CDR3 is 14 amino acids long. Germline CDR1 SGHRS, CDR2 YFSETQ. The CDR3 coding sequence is TGCGCCAGCAGCTTGGACAGTTATAATGAAAAACTGTTTTTT. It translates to CASSLDSYNEKLFF.

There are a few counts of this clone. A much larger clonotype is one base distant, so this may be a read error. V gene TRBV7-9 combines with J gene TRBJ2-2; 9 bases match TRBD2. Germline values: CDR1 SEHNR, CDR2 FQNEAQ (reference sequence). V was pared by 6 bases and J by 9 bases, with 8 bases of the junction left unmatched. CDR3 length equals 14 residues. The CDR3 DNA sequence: TGTGCCAGCAGTTCTAGCGGGACCCACCGGGAGCTGTTTTTT. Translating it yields CASSSSGTHRELFF.

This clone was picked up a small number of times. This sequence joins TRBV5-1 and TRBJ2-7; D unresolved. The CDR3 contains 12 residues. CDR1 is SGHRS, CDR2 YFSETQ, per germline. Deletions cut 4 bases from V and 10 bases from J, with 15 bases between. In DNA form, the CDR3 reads TGCGCCAGCAGCCTGACTGGAATGGATCAGTACTTC. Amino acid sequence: CASSLTGMDQYF.

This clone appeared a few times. Here the CDR3 reads CASSYRLEGVREQYF. CDR3 DNA: TGTGCCAGCAGTTACCGACTAGAGGGAGTCCGGGAGCAGTACTTC. This sequence joins TRBV27 and TRBJ2-7, with D perhaps TRBD2 (6 bases). Germline V gene data show CDR1 as MNHEY and CDR2 as SMNVEV (reference sequence). Trimming removed 4 bases from V and 7 bases from J, with 20 bases in between. The CDR3 runs to 15 residues.

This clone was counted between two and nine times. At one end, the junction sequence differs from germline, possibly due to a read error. This CDR3 reads CASIFTATGTYGYAF. CDR3 nucleotides: TGTGCCAGCATTTTTACGGCCACAGGGACCTATGGCTACGCCTTC. This chain connects TRBV12-3 or TRBV12-4 to TRBJ1-2; maybe TRBD1 (6 bases). CDR3 size: 15 residues.

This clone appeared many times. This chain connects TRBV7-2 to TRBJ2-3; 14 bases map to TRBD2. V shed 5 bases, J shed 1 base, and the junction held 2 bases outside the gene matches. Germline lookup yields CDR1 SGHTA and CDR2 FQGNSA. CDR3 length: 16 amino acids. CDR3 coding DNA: TGTGCCAGCAGCCGACTAGCGGGAGGGGGCACAGATACGCAGTATTTT. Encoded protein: CASSRLAGGGTDTQYF.

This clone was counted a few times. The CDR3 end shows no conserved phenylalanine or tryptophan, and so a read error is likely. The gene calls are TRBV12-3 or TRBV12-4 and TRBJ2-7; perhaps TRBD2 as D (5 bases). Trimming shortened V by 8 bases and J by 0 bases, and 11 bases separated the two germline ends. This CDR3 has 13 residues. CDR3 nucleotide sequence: TGTGCCAGCGCCCTAGCTGACTCCTACGAGCAGTACCTC. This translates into CASALADSYEQYL.

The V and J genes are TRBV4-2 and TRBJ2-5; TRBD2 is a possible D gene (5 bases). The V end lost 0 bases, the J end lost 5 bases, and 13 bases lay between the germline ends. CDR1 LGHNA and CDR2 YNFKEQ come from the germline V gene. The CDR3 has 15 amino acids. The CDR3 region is CASSQDRASRETQYF. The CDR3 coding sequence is TGTGCCAGCAGCCAAGATCGGGCTAGCCGGGAGACCCAGTACTTC.

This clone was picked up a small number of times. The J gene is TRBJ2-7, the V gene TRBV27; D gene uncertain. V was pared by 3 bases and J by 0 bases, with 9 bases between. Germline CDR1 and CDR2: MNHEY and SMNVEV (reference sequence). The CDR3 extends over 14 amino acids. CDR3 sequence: CASSFMGSSYEQYF. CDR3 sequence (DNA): TGTGCCAGCAGTTTTATGGGCAGCTCCTACGAGCAGTACTTC.

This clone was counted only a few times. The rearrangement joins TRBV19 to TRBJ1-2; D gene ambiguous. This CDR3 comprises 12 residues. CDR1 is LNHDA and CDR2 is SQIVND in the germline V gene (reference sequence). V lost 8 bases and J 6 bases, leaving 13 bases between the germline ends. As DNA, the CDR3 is TGTGCCAGTGGACCTGAACAAGATGGCTACACCTTC. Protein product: CASGPEQDGYTF.

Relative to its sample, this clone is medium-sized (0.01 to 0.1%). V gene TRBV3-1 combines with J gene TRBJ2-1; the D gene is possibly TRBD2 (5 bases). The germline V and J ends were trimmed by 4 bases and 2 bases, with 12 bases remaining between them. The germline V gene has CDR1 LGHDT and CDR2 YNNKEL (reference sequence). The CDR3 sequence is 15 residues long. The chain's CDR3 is CASSRDPAAYNEQFF. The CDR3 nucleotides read TGTGCCAGCAGCCGAGACCCAGCGGCCTACAATGAGCAGTTCTTC.

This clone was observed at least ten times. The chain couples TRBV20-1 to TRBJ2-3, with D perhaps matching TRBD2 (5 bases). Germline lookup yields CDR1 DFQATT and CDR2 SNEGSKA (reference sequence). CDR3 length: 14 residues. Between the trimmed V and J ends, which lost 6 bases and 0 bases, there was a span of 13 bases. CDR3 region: CSAPLSVSTDTQYF. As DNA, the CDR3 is TGCAGTGCACCGCTTAGCGTTAGCACAGATACGCAGTATTTT.

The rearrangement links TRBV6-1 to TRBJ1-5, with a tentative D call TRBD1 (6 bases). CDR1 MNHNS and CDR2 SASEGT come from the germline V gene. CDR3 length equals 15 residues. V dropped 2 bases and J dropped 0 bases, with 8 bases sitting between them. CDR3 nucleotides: TGTGCCAGCAGTGAAACAGGGAGTAGCAATCAGCCCCAGCATTTT. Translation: CASSETGSSNQPQHF.